Listed here are 5 T cell receptor beta chains from one sample, sequenced in a study of graft-versus-host responses after intestinal transplantation (dated by TCRdb to about 2021). The library was made by the immunoSEQ multiplex PCR assay. TCRdb holds this immuneACCESS table with in-frame rearrangements only. Some clones are missing; in checked studies, unresolved V genes explain under half, and the rest has no known cause. Here the sample has some 1,100 clones; roughly 76% occur a single time. The ten largest clones represent around 30% of the sample. Dithiothreitol, EDTA incubations and collagenase D digestion were used to isolate intraepithelial and lamina propria lymphocytes from graft specimens. Sequenced here: ileum tissue, sampled around 250 days after intestinal transplantation. The receptors here all came from a human patient who received an intestinal transplant, so some T cells may come from the graft donor.

The chain recombines TRBV30 with TRBJ2-2; 8 bases map to TRBD2. CDR3 length: 14 amino acids. With 3 bases clipped from V and 4 bases from J, the junction kept 4 bases outside the gene matches. Germline V lookup: CDR1 GTSNPN, CDR2 SVGIG (reference sequence). For the CDR3, the DNA is TGTGCCTGGAGCCGGGAGGGCATCACCGGGGAGCTGTTTTTT. Translation: CAWSREGITGELFF.

The genes are TRBV28 and TRBJ2-6; a weak D match, TRBD2 (5 bases). V lost 10 bases to trimming and J lost 0 bases, with 10 bases between them. Germline V gene lookup returns CDR1 MDHEN and CDR2 SYDVKM. The CDR3 runs 14 residues. The CDR3 loop reads CAITSGSGANVLTF. The CDR3 DNA reads as TGTGCCATTACGAGCGGCTCTGGGGCCAACGTCCTGACTTTC. Variable domain in full (rest from reference TRBV28 and TRBJ2-6): DVKVTQSSRYLVKRTGEKVFLECVQDMDHENMFWYRQDPGLGLRLIYFSYDVKMKEKGDIPEGYSVSREKKERFSLILESASTNQTSMYLCAITSGSGANVLTFGAGSRLTVL.

The V and J genes are TRBV7-4 and TRBJ1-2; tentatively, D is TRBD1 (5 bases). Between the trimmed V and J ends, which lost 7 bases and 4 bases, there was a span of 19 bases. Germline V lookup: CDR1 SGHVT, CDR2 SQSDAQ. The CDR3 contains 15 residues. CDR3 amino acids: CASKLLTEKSYGYTF. The CDR3 region has the DNA TGTGCCAGCAAATTGTTGACAGAGAAGAGCTATGGCTACACCTTC.

The chain recombines TRBV2 with TRBJ2-3, with 10 nucleotides matching TRBD2. Germline values: CDR1 SNHLY, CDR2 FYNNEI. V lost 2 bases, J lost 3 bases, and 5 bases stayed unmatched. The CDR3 is 16 residues long. In DNA form, the CDR3 reads TGTGCCAGCAGTGAAAAGCGGGGGGGCCGAACAGATACGCAGTATTTT. Translation: CASSEKRGGRTDTQYF.

J is TRBJ2-2 and V is TRBV15; D ambiguous. The V end was cut by 0 bases, the J end by 13 bases, with 9 bases between. This CDR3 contains 12 residues. Germline lookup yields CDR1 LNHNV and CDR2 YYDKDF (reference sequence). CDR3 nucleotides: TGTGCCACCAGCAGAGATCAAGGTCGGCTGTTTTTT. Protein sequence: CATSRDQGRLFF.